This T cell receptor (beta chain) was retrieved from a study of molecular identifiers for immune sequencing clone quantification. Across the study: The replicates split RNA from approximately 20,000 or 100,000 naive CD8 cells five ways and sequenced four.

This CDR3 has 15 residues. CDR1 MNHEY and CDR2 SVGAGI come from the germline V gene. V lost 2 bases and J lost 2; bases outside the gene matches: 3. This clonotype was counted ten times or more. TCRdb reanalysed the PCR reads using MiXCR and keeps one entry per CDR3 protein. The sample has 70,000 to 90,000 distinct CDR3 sequences, around 23% seen once; the top ten hold more than 0.85%. The authors sorted naive CD8 T cells as CD8+CD4-CCR7+CD45RA+. The clonotype comes from a human donor in good health. Some libraries in this study had Jurkat cell RNA spiked in. Specimen: naive CD8+ T cells from blood, with Jurkat cell RNA spiked in. Subset of the sample: FACS-sorted CD8+CD4-CCR7+CD45RA+ naive T cells. J is TRBJ2-3 and V is TRBV6-5; 8 bases are a match to TRBD1. The CDR3 spells CASSYGQGNTDTQYF. DNA for the CDR3: TGTGCCAGCAGTTACGGACAGGGCAACACAGATACGCAGTATTTT.